The clone carrying this T cell receptor (beta chain) has only a few counts. The antigen is unknown. TCRdb called the 5' RACE reads again in MiXCR, with one record for every CDR3 protein. The sample carries approximately 350,000 distinct CDR3 sequences, 14% to 15% recorded once. The data were obtained in a study of CD8 T cells in ankylosing spondylitis. General study results and limits: In the blood and synovial fluid of reactive arthritis, some motif variants had been previously reported. Blood of patients with ankylosing spondylitis appeared to be characterized by a TCR beta motif of seven or eight highly homologous variants.

The CDR3 spans 13 residues. V was pared by 0 bases and J by 9 bases, with 10 bases between. Per germline, CDR1 SGHRS and CDR2 YFSETQ. The sample consisted of blood, either unsorted or a sorted T cell fraction (not recorded which). The chain couples TRBV5-1 to TRBJ2-1; D gene uncertain. The source of this sequence is a male donor with ankylosing spondylitis or in good health (not recorded which). Here the CDR3 reads CASSLASASEQFF. For the CDR3, the DNA is TGCGCCAGCAGCTTGGCCTCGGCTAGTGAGCAGTTCTTC. Filled out from reference TRBV5-1 and TRBJ2-1, the complete variable domain reads KAGVTQTPRYLIKTRGQQVTLSCSPISGHRSVSWYQQTPGQGLQFLFEYFSETQRNKGNFPGRFSGRQFSNSRSEMNVSTLELGDSALYLCASSLASASEQFFGPGTRLTVL.